The subject of this entry is one T cell receptor (beta chain). The data were taken from a study of blood T cell repertoires in COVID-19. The assay was immunoSEQ multiplex PCR, and TCRdb's table has in-frame clones only and misses some. The sample has 200,000 to 250,000 clones; approximately 84% are singletons. Material: PBMCs or T cells enriched from blood (not recorded which). The receptor comes from a man aged 55 to 70 who had recovered from COVID-19.

The DNA for the CDR3 is TGTGCCAGCAGCTTGGACCAGGGAAGCTATGGCTACACCTTC. It yields the protein CASSLDQGSYGYTF. The chain carries TRBV5-6 and TRBJ1-2; D may be TRBD1 (5 bases). CDR3 length: 14 amino acids. The V end lost 0 bases, the J end lost 4 bases, and 10 bases lay between the germline ends. Germline CDR1 and CDR2: SGHDT and YYEEEE.